Included here is one T cell receptor beta chain sequence, with context. The source of the sample is a study of blood T cell repertoires in COVID-19. Per the study methods: Estimation of nucleated cell counts was performed using reference gene primer amplification. Using immunoSEQ multiplex PCR, the repertoire was profiled, and TCRdb retains in-frame clones only, with some absent. V and J calls and clone size are as listed in that table; D and trimming were resolved from the DNA. The data contain over 200,000 clones, approximately 88% of them singletons. This CDR3 contains 15 residues. In germline, CDR1 is LGHDT, CDR2 YNNKEL (reference sequence). Trimming shortened V by 4 bases and J by 8 bases, and 20 bases separated the two germline ends. Enrollees, about 18 to 89 years old, lived in some 24 US areas. Participants reported their clinical history, and cohort assignment relied on those reports.

This chain uses TRBV3-1 (or the pseudogene TRBV3-2) with TRBJ1-2; the D gene is possibly TRBD1 (6 bases). The sequencing sample was made of PBMCs or T cells enriched from blood (not recorded which). The sequence was collected from a woman aged 30 to 39 who had been exposed to COVID-19. The CDR3 DNA follows: TGTGCCAGCAGCCCAGACAGGATTGAAGTAGCGGGCTACACCTTC. This codes for CASSPDRIEVAGYTF.